A single sample gave rise to the 20 T cell receptor beta chains below, sequenced in a study of blood T cell repertoires in COVID-19. Assay: immunoSEQ multiplex PCR; the TCRdb copy retains only in-frame clones and omits some. Of fewer than 200,000 clones listed, approximately 80% are singletons. The sample was peripheral blood. These receptors originate from a man in his 60s with acute or convalescent COVID-19.

The chain couples TRBV7-2 to TRBJ2-1, with 7 bases fitting TRBD1. Per germline, CDR1 SGHTA and CDR2 FQGNSA. Trimming removed 4 bases from V and 13 bases from J; junction bases left unmatched: 10. The CDR3 spans 13 residues. CDR3 loop: CASSSLSGGRQFF. CDR3 DNA: TGTGCCAGCAGCTCCTTGTCAGGGGGTCGACAGTTCTTC.

The chain carries TRBV12-3 or TRBV12-4 and TRBJ2-7, with D perhaps TRBD1 (5 bases). The CDR3 extends over 13 amino acids. V was clipped by 7 bases and J by 2 bases, with 12 bases between them. The CDR3 loop is CASNLAGTYEQYF. The CDR3, as DNA: TGTGCCAGCAACCTCGCAGGGACCTACGAGCAGTACTTC.

CDR3 protein: CSVTDRGFWNEQFF. As DNA, the CDR3 is TGCAGCGTTACCGACAGGGGTTTTTGGAATGAGCAGTTCTTC. The gene calls are TRBV29-1 and TRBJ2-1; 8 positions match TRBD1. The V segment lost 5 bases and the J segment 7 bases; nucleotides outside the gene matches: 10. Germline V gene data show CDR1 as SQVTM and CDR2 as ANQGSEA. This CDR3 spans 14 amino acids.

The chain links TRBV20-1 to TRBJ2-2; perhaps TRBD1 as D (5 bases). This CDR3 spans 17 amino acids. The V and J ends lost 3 bases and 6 bases respectively, with 23 bases between them. Germline CDR1 DFQATT, CDR2 SNEGSKA (reference sequence). As DNA, the CDR3 is TGCAGTGCTAGTAGGGGCGAAGGGCCTAATAGGTCCGGGGAGCTGTTTTTT. Translating gives CSASRGEGPNRSGELFF.

This clone was observed a few times. V gene TRBV5-1 combines with J gene TRBJ2-5; D unclear. The CDR3 runs to 13 residues. Germline CDR1 SGHRS, CDR2 YFSETQ. V was clipped by 2 bases and J by 4 bases, with 9 bases between them. The CDR3 is CASSLQGVETQYF. The CDR3 coding sequence is TGCGCCAGCAGCTTACAAGGAGTAGAGACCCAGTACTTC.

This chain links TRBV6-5 with TRBJ2-1; 9 positions match TRBD2. The germline V gene encodes CDR1 MNHEY and CDR2 SVGAGI. The CDR3 spans 15 residues. V lost 0 bases, J lost 7 bases, and 4 bases stayed unmatched. CDR3 sequence: CASSYSRTSENEQFF. The CDR3 nucleotides read TGTGCCAGCAGTTACTCGAGGACTAGCGAGAATGAGCAGTTCTTC.

V is TRBV12-5 and J is TRBJ2-1; D gene unclear. Germline V gives CDR1 LGHNT, CDR2 FRNRAP. The CDR3 loop spans 13 amino acids. Trimming took off 7 bases at V and 13 bases at J, with 20 bases between the two ends. The chain's CDR3 is CASATTGTTSQFF. The CDR3 DNA reads TGTGCTAGTGCCACTACCGGTACGACCTCCCAGTTCTTC.

V gene TRBV7-3 combines with J gene TRBJ2-3; 9 nucleotides align to TRBD2. V lost 4 bases, J lost 6 bases, and 17 bases stayed unmatched. This CDR3 comprises 18 residues. The V gene's germline CDR1 is SGHTA and CDR2 FQGTGA. CDR3 amino acids: CASSSRTLAGFIEDTQYF. The CDR3 DNA reads TGTGCCAGCAGCTCAAGGACCCTAGCGGGGTTTATTGAGGATACGCAGTATTTT.

A single count supports this clone. V and J are TRBV3-1 (or the pseudogene TRBV3-2) and TRBJ2-1; no firm D call. Per germline, CDR1 LGHDT and CDR2 YNNKEL (reference sequence). There are 15 residues in the CDR3. Trimming left V 2 bases short and J 2 bases short, with 10 bases between. DNA of the CDR3: TGTGCCAGCAGCCAATCAATGGTAGCCTACAATGAGCAGTTCTTC. Protein: CASSQSMVAYNEQFF.

V usage is TRBV14 and J usage is TRBJ2-3; D remains unclear. The CDR3 consists of 16 residues. Trimming removed 1 base at V and 1 base at J, with 12 bases between. Germline CDR1 SGHDN, CDR2 FVKESK. CDR3 amino acids: CASSQVKAGRTDTQYF. The CDR3 DNA sequence: TGTGCCAGCAGCCAAGTTAAGGCAGGCCGCACAGATACGCAGTATTTT.

Here the CDR3 reads CASASSQGLSGNTIYF. CDR3 sequence (DNA): TGTGCCAGTGCCTCCTCCCAGGGGCTCTCTGGAAACACCATATATTTT. This chain links TRBV19 with TRBJ1-3; D is possibly TRBD1 (6 bases). In germline, CDR1 is LNHDA, CDR2 SQIVND (reference sequence). The CDR3 contains 16 residues. Deletions cut 8 bases from V and 0 bases from J, with 17 bases between.

The genes are TRBV4-3 and TRBJ1-2; weak D call: TRBD1 (6 bases). The CDR3 loop spans 15 amino acids. V was clipped by 4 bases and J by 2 bases, with 14 bases between them. Looked up from germline, CDR1 is LGHNA and CDR2 is YSLEER. In nucleotides, the CDR3 is TGCGCCAGCAGCCCACAGGGACCCAAGAACTATGGCTACACCTTC. Encoded protein: CASSPQGPKNYGYTF.

This chain connects TRBV6-5 to TRBJ1-1, with 10 bases lining up with TRBD1. The CDR3 contains 14 residues. Germline assignment: CDR1 MNHEY and CDR2 SVGAGI. V shed 6 bases and J 3 bases; nucleotides not matched to a gene: 4. The chain's CDR3 is CASSLGQGDTEAFF. The CDR3 DNA sequence: TGTGCCAGCAGCTTAGGACAGGGGGACACTGAAGCTTTCTTT.

V gene TRBV6-5 combines with J gene TRBJ1-3, with D perhaps TRBD1 (5 bases). Per the germline V gene, CDR1 is MNHEY and CDR2 is SVGAGI. The CDR3 has 16 residues. V was cut by 2 bases and J by 0 bases, with 11 bases left in between. The CDR3 reads CASSYEGAYSGNTIYF. In DNA form, the CDR3 reads TGTGCCAGCAGTTACGAAGGGGCTTACTCTGGAAACACCATATATTTT.

This rearrangement joins TRBV29-1 to TRBJ1-2, with 10 bases matching TRBD1. V trimming: 8 bases; J trimming: 3 bases; junction bases outside the gene matches: 6. CDR1 is SQVTM and CDR2 is ANQGSEA in the germline V gene. CDR3 length equals 13 residues. CDR3 bases: TGCAGCTACCGCGGGACAGGGGACTATGGCTACACCTTC. As protein: CSYRGTGDYGYTF.

The rearrangement uses TRBV9 and TRBJ2-2; D not resolved. Germline CDR1 is SGDLS and CDR2 is YYNGEE. This CDR3 has 15 residues. V was cut by 4 bases and J by 4 bases, with 14 bases left in between. The CDR3 reads CASSSASRLTGELFF. CDR3 bases: TGTGCCAGCAGCTCCGCGTCGAGACTCACCGGGGAGCTGTTTTTT.

This rearrangement joins TRBV6-5 to TRBJ2-7; 9 nucleotides align to TRBD2. The CDR3 length is 15 residues. Germline CDR1 is MNHEY and CDR2 is SVGAGI. V gave up 5 bases and J gave up 1 base; unmatched junction bases: 6. The CDR3: CASSRGTSSSYEQYF. CDR3 nucleotide sequence: TGTGCCAGCAGTCGGGGGACTAGCAGTTCCTACGAGCAGTACTTC.

This clone was detected only a few times. The chain joins TRBV10-1 to TRBJ2-3; tentative D call: TRBD1 (7 bases). The V end lost 4 bases, the J end lost 2 bases, and 13 bases lay between the germline ends. The CDR3 is 15 amino acids. Germline V lookup: CDR1 WNHNN, CDR2 SYGVQD (reference sequence). CDR3 sequence (DNA): TGCGCCAGCAGTGCAGGGGGGCTATTCACAGATACGCAGTATTTT. Amino acids: CASSAGGLFTDTQYF.

The chain has TRBV2 and TRBJ1-3; 7 nucleotides match TRBD1. Looked up from germline, CDR1 is SNHLY and CDR2 is FYNNEI. J was trimmed by 0 bases and V by 5 bases; bases with no gene match: 4. The CDR3 runs 15 residues. CDR3 nucleotides: TGTGCCAGCAGTTGGGACAGCATCTCTGGAAACACCATATATTTT. It encodes CASSWDSISGNTIYF.

This chain uses TRBV3-1 (or the pseudogene TRBV3-2) with TRBJ1-5; D unresolved. Trimming took off 1 base at V and 6 bases at J, with 7 bases between the two ends. Germline V gene data show CDR1 as LGHDT and CDR2 as YNNKEL (reference sequence). The length of the CDR3 is 13 residues. The CDR3 region has the DNA TGTGCCAGCAGCCAAGGACTCGGTCAGCCCCAGCATTTT. It codes for CASSQGLGQPQHF.